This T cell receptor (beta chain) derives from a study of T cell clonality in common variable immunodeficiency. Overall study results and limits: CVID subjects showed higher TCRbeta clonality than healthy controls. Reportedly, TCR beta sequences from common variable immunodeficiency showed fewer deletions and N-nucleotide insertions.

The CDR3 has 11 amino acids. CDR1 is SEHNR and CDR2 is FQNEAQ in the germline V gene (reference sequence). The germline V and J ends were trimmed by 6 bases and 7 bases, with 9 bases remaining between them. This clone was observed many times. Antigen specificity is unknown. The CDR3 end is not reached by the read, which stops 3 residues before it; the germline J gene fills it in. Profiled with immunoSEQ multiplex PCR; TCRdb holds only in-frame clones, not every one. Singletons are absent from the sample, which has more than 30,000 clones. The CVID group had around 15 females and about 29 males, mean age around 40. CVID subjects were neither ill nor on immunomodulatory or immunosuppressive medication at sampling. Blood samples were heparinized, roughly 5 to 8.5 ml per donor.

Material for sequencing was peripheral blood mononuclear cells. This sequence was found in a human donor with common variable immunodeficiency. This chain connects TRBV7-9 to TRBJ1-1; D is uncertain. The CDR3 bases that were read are TGTGCCAGCAGGTTTACAGATGAA. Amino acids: CASRFTDE. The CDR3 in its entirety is CASRFTDEAFF.